Each of the 10 T cell receptor beta chains below was sequenced from the same sample in a study of blood T cell repertoires in COVID-19. Generated by immunoSEQ multiplex PCR, the TCRdb table keeps only in-frame clones and is missing some. This table holds over 250,000 clones, around four fifths found once. Input material: PBMCs or T cells enriched from blood (not recorded which). Source of these receptors: a man in his thirties or forties with acute COVID-19.

Points on this clone: This specimen includes other DNA sequences encoding the same CDR3. The chain has TRBV7-9 and TRBJ2-1, with D perhaps matching TRBD2 (5 bases). Trimming removed 1 base from V and 5 bases from J, with 9 bases in between. CDR3 size: 14 residues. Germline CDR1 SEHNR, CDR2 FQNEAQ (reference sequence). The CDR3: CASSLGGRNNEQFF. The CDR3, as DNA: TGTGCCAGCAGCTTAGGAGGGCGGAACAATGAGCAGTTCTTC.

In its sample, this clone was seen a few times. Additional DNA sequences in this sample encode the identical CDR3. The chain links TRBV5-1 to TRBJ2-3; D remains unclear. V was cut by 0 bases and J by 3 bases, with 8 bases left in between. CDR1 is SGHRS and CDR2 is YFSETQ in the germline V gene. CDR3 length: 14 residues. The CDR3 protein is CASSLDSPTDTQYF. CDR3 DNA sequence: TGCGCCAGCAGCTTGGACAGCCCGACAGATACGCAGTATTTT.

The chain links TRBV7-9 to TRBJ2-1; D is possibly TRBD2 (6 bases). Germline values: CDR1 SEHNR, CDR2 FQNEAQ (reference sequence). This CDR3 has 13 amino acids. Trimming left V 2 bases short and J 9 bases short, with 11 bases between. The CDR3 DNA follows: TGTGCCAGCAGCTTAATTAGCGGAGTTGAGCAGTTCTTC. Translation gives CASSLISGVEQFF.

The chain joins TRBV9 to TRBJ2-2; TRBD2 might be the D (5 bases). Germline V CDR1 and CDR2: SGDLS, YYNGEE. There are 14 residues in the CDR3. Trimming left V 5 bases short and J 0 bases short, with 8 bases between. The CDR3: CASRGDANTGELFF. The CDR3 DNA sequence: TGTGCCAGCAGGGGAGACGCGAACACCGGGGAGCTGTTTTTT.

This clone was found once. The CDR3 DNA follows: TGCGCCAGCAGCCAAGGGGCGAACACTGAAGCTTTCTTT. It is translated as CASSQGANTEAFF. The V and J genes are TRBV4-3 and TRBJ1-1, with D uncertain. Deletions cut 1 base from V and 1 base from J, with 4 bases between. The CDR3 has 13 amino acids. Germline V lookup: CDR1 LGHNA, CDR2 YSLEER.

The chain combines TRBV25-1 with TRBJ2-5, with 8 bases aligning to TRBD2. Germline V CDR1 and CDR2: MGHDK, SYGVNS. CDR3 size: 16 residues. V dropped 5 bases and J dropped 5; count of bases not matched to a gene: 13. The CDR3 region is CASSPHRGGQGETQYF. The CDR3 bases are TGTGCCAGCAGTCCCCATCGGGGGGGTCAGGGGGAGACCCAGTACTTC.

The chain links TRBV10-2 to TRBJ1-5; D might be TRBD1 (5 bases). Trimming shortened V by 7 bases and J by 0 bases, and 10 bases separated the two germline ends. Germline loops: CDR1 WSHSY, CDR2 SAAADI. This CDR3 is 14 amino acids long. The CDR3 loop reads CASMDGGSNQPQHF. The CDR3 bases are TGCGCCAGCATGGACGGGGGTAGCAATCAGCCCCAGCATTTT.

V usage is TRBV5-3 and J usage is TRBJ1-1, with a possible D match to TRBD1 (5 bases). TRBV5-3 is known as an ORF, though its function is uncertain. The germline V and J ends were trimmed by 1 base and 3 bases, with 22 bases remaining between them. The CDR3 covers 18 residues. The CDR3 region is CARSLILGKGVQDTEAFF. CDR3 nucleotides: TGTGCCAGAAGCTTGATACTGGGGAAAGGGGTACAGGACACTGAAGCTTTCTTT.

This chain joins TRBV6-5 and TRBJ1-2; TRBD1 is a possible D gene (6 bases). Germline V lookup: CDR1 MNHEY, CDR2 SVGAGI. Trimming shortened V by 0 bases and J by 7 bases, and 15 bases separated the two germline ends. This CDR3 has 15 amino acids. The CDR3 DNA follows: TGTGCCAGCAGTTACTCGACAGGCAGGGCGCTTGGCTACACCTTC. It is translated as CASSYSTGRALGYTF.

V usage is TRBV28 and J usage is TRBJ1-5; D is unclear. Germline CDR1 is MDHEN and CDR2 is SYDVKM. The V end lost 7 bases, the J end lost 4 bases, and 5 bases lay between the germline ends. This CDR3 contains 11 residues. CDR3 nucleotide sequence: TGTGCCAGCACCACAAATCAGCCCCAGCATTTT. Encoded protein: CASTTNQPQHF.